This is a list of T cell receptor beta chains from one sample in a study of T cell repertoires in cytomegalovirus infection. TCRdb processed the reads anew with MiXCR; each CDR3 protein has one entry. The sample consists of a few hundred thousand distinct CDR3 sequences, almost 40% of them appearing once. The antigens of these receptors remain unknown. The sequences come from cultured PBMCs, collected from culture after CMV antigen stimulation. These receptors all stem from a human donor in good health (CMV status not recorded). Some clones in this sample may be carry-over from other donors' samples. CDR3s include the opening cysteine and the closing phenylalanine or tryptophan. The D gene is left open where the match is weak. Where a row states a size, it is once, few, many or the class of an expanded clone; other rows omit it.

TRBV7-2	.	TRBJ2-2	.	CASSLHLGRIQNTGELFF	TGTGCCAGCAGCTTACATTTAGGGCGGATACAGAACACCGGGGAGCTGTTTTTT
TRBV15	.	TRBJ2-5	.	CATSRDRDQETQYF	TGTGCCACCAGCAGAGACAGGGATCAAGAGACCCAGTACTTC
TRBV12-3/TRBV12-4	.	TRBJ2-3	.	CASSGYTQYF	TGTGCCAGCAGTGGGTATACGCAGTATTTT
TRBV7-2	TRBD2	TRBJ2-5	.	CASSLNGRGIAETQYF	TGTGCCAGCAGCTTAAACGGGAGGGGGATCGCAGAGACCCAGTACTTC
TRBV7-2	TRBD2	TRBJ2-7	.	CASSWEREGLHEQYF	TGTGCCAGCAGCTGGGAGAGGGAGGGTCTACACGAGCAGTACTTC
TRBV7-2	.	TRBJ2-5	.	CASRHRGPGETQYF	TGTGCCAGCCGCCACCGGGGACCCGGGGAGACCCAGTACTTC
TRBV6-1	.	TRBJ2-2	.	CASTQGYGELFF	TGTGCCAGCACCCAGGGTTACGGGGAGCTGTTTTTT
TRBV6-2/TRBV6-3	.	TRBJ1-4	.	CASSSAGRGGKLFF	TGTGCCAGCAGTTCCGCTGGGCGGGGAGGAAAACTGTTTTTT
TRBV5-1	TRBD2	TRBJ2-3	.	CASSHGLAGVTDTQYF	TGCGCCAGCAGCCATGGACTAGCGGGAGTAACAGATACGCAGTATTTT
TRBV6-8	.	TRBJ1-1	.	CASSQPRTRGKEAFF	TGTGCCAGCAGCCAACCCAGAACTCGGGGGAAAGAAGCTTTCTTT
TRBV5-6	.	TRBJ2-7	once	CASSLQLGRVPYEQYF	TGTGCCAGCAGCTTGCAGTTGGGCAGGGTCCCCTACGAGCAGTACTTC
TRBV7-4	.	TRBJ1-4	.	CASSSPEGGGVVEKLFF	TGTGCCAGCAGCTCCCCCGAAGGGGGGGGAGTGGTCGAAAAACTGTTTTTT
TRBV6-6	TRBD1	TRBJ1-1	.	CASSYSTRTGMNTEAFF	TGTGCCAGCAGTTACTCGACCCGGACAGGGATGAACACTGAAGCTTTCTTT
TRBV5-3	.	TRBJ2-1	.	CASSLDLAYNEQFF	TGTGCCAGCAGCTTGGACCTAGCGTACAATGAGCAGTTCTTC
TRBV11-2	TRBD2	TRBJ2-7	.	CASSSSPGGLYEQYF	TGTGCCAGCAGCTCATCCCCGGGGGGATTGTACGAGCAGTACTTC
TRBV4-2	.	TRBJ2-7	.	CASSQDPLLGEQYF	TGTGCCAGCAGCCAAGATCCCCTTTTGGGCGAGCAGTACTTC
TRBV29-1	.	TRBJ1-1	once	CSARSLNTEAFF	TGCAGCGCCCGCTCGCTGAACACTGAAGCTTTCTTT
TRBV7-9	.	TRBJ2-7	few	CASSLEAGIHEQYF	TGTGCCAGCAGCTTAGAGGCAGGGATCCACGAGCAGTACTTC
TRBV3-1	.	TRBJ1-2	few	CASSQRRGLNTF	TGTGCCAGCAGCCAACGTCGGGGTTTGAACACCTTC
TRBV27	.	TRBJ1-4	.	CASSFSPRKDEKLFF	TGTGCCAGCAGTTTTTCCCCCCGGAAGGATGAAAAACTGTTTTTT
TRBV7-2	TRBD2	TRBJ2-1	many	CASSLQRTSVAYNEQFF	TGTGCCAGCAGCCTACAGAGGACTAGCGTGGCCTACAATGAGCAGTTCTTC
TRBV10-3	TRBD1	TRBJ2-7	few	CAISQGAKAYEQYF	TGTGCCATCAGTCAGGGGGCCAAGGCCTACGAGCAGTACTTC
TRBV7-9	.	TRBJ2-5	.	CASSLSIQTQYF	TGTGCCAGCAGTCTTAGTATACAGACCCAGTACTTC
TRBV12-3/TRBV12-4	.	TRBJ1-2	.	CAINRAGVYGQYGYTF	TGTGCCATCAACCGCGCGGGGGTGTATGGACAGTATGGCTACACCTTC
TRBV19	.	TRBJ1-6	few	CASSQNRAANSPLHF	TGTGCCAGTAGCCAAAACCGGGCGGCGAATTCACCCCTCCACTTT
TRBV7-9	.	TRBJ2-5	few	CASSFPLTPLETQYF	TGTGCCAGCAGCTTCCCCCTGACACCATTAGAGACCCAGTACTTC
TRBV28	.	TRBJ2-7	.	CASVTGISGLYEQYF	TGTGCCAGCGTAACAGGAATTAGTGGTCTCTACGAGCAGTACTTC
TRBV20-1	.	TRBJ2-5	.	CSARRSAQETQYF	TGCAGTGCTCGTAGGAGCGCCCAAGAGACCCAGTACTTC
TRBV28	.	TRBJ2-7	few	CASRGALNAYEQYF	TGTGCCAGCCGTGGGGCACTTAACGCTTACGAGCAGTACTTC
TRBV7-2	.	TRBJ2-2	.	CASSHLRGAGTGELFF	TGTGCCAGCAGCCACCTCCGGGGGGCGGGCACCGGGGAGCTGTTTTTT
TRBV6-1	.	TRBJ2-3	.	CASSEGTRADTQYF	TGTGCCAGCAGTGAAGGGACGAGGGCAGATACGCAGTATTTT
TRBV7-2	.	TRBJ2-5	many	CASSPFRRRAQQETQYF	TGTGCCAGCAGCCCATTCCGGCGGCGGGCCCAACAAGAGACCCAGTACTTC
TRBV11-2	.	TRBJ2-2	few	CASSLWRSGELFF	TGTGCCAGCAGCCTATGGAGGTCCGGGGAGCTGTTTTTT
TRBV10-3	TRBD2	TRBJ2-7	few	CAISESTSGKDEQYF	TGTGCCATCAGTGAGTCGACTAGCGGGAAGGACGAGCAGTACTTC
TRBV11-2	.	TRBJ1-2	few	CASSEKSGANYGYTF	TGTGCCAGCAGCGAAAAATCCGGAGCTAACTATGGCTACACCTTC
TRBV6-2/TRBV6-3	.	TRBJ1-1	few	CASSYLSKVAWNTEAFF	TGTGCCAGCAGTTATCTTAGTAAGGTTGCCTGGAACACTGAAGCTTTCTTT
TRBV5-6	TRBD2	TRBJ2-3	.	CASSPGLAGGPADTQYF	TGTGCCAGCAGCCCGGGACTAGCGGGGGGGCCCGCAGATACGCAGTATTTT
TRBV6-5	TRBD2	TRBJ2-5	few	CASSYSPGLAVQETQYF	TGTGCCAGCAGTTACTCTCCGGGACTAGCGGTTCAAGAGACCCAGTACTTC
TRBV7-8	.	TRBJ1-6	few	CASSLASRGSPLHF	TGTGCCAGCAGCTTAGCCAGTAGAGGATCACCCCTCCACTTT
TRBV7-2	TRBD2	TRBJ2-1	.	CASSPTTSGSSNEQFF	TGTGCCAGCAGCCCCACGACTAGCGGGAGTTCGAATGAGCAGTTCTTC
TRBV20-1	.	TRBJ2-3	once	CSARDTGSDTQYF	TGCAGTGCTAGAGACACAGGGTCAGATACGCAGTATTTT
TRBV4-3	TRBD2	TRBJ2-1	.	CASSQDGRDNEQFF	TGCGCCAGCAGCCAAGATGGGAGGGACAATGAGCAGTTCTTC
TRBV19	TRBD1	TRBJ2-6	.	CASSLWTGGAPGANVLTF	TGTGCCAGTAGTCTCTGGACAGGGGGCGCCCCTGGGGCCAACGTCCTGACTTTC
TRBV7-8	TRBD2	TRBJ2-3	many	CASSQRLAGATTDTQYF	TGTGCCAGCAGCCAAAGACTAGCGGGGGCCACCACAGATACGCAGTATTTT
TRBV20-1	.	TRBJ2-5	few	CSAPWQGRKTQYF	TGCAGTGCCCCTTGGCAGGGTAGGAAGACCCAGTACTTC
TRBV11-1	.	TRBJ2-1	.	CASSPPDWGEQFF	TGTGCCAGCAGCCCCCCGGACTGGGGTGAGCAGTTCTTC
TRBV15	TRBD1	TRBJ2-1	once	CATSRDRGSQIGNEQFF	TGTGCCACCAGCAGAGACAGGGGGAGTCAGATTGGCAATGAGCAGTTCTTC
TRBV7-2	.	TRBJ2-7	.	CASRRSGMAEEQYF	TGTGCCAGCAGGAGGAGTGGGATGGCAGAAGAGCAGTACTTC
TRBV7-2	.	TRBJ1-1	few	CASSLVGLRGDTEAFF	TGTGCCAGCAGCTTAGTAGGACTGCGGGGCGACACTGAAGCTTTCTTT
TRBV7-2	TRBD1	TRBJ2-5	many	CASSLDRTQETQYF	TGTGCCAGCAGCTTGGACAGGACCCAAGAGACCCAGTACTTC
TRBV24-1	TRBD1	TRBJ2-5	.	CATSDFPDRVEKETQYF	TGTGCCACCAGTGATTTCCCGGACAGGGTAGAGAAAGAGACCCAGTACTTC
TRBV7-2	TRBD1	TRBJ2-7	.	CASSFDRGSPYEQYF	TGTGCCAGCAGCTTCGACAGGGGGTCACCCTACGAGCAGTACTTC
TRBV20-1	.	TRBJ2-1	.	CSARSRQDEQFF	TGCAGTGCTAGGAGCAGGCAGGATGAGCAGTTCTTC
TRBV5-5	.	TRBJ1-1	.	CASSFLGDTEAFF	TGTGCCAGCAGCTTTCTGGGTGACACTGAAGCTTTCTTT
TRBV6-2/TRBV6-3	TRBD2	TRBJ2-1	once	CASSYSGFSGRTHNEQFF	TGTGCCAGCAGTTACTCGGGATTTAGCGGGAGGACCCACAATGAGCAGTTCTTC